This T cell receptor beta chain was sequenced in a study of T cell responses to AZD1222 COVID-19 vaccine (dated by TCRdb to 2020 to 2022). With respect to the entire study: A total of over 230 trial participants underwent TCR sequencing, of whom approximately 200 had received two doses of AZD1222 and approximately 26 had received two doses of the MenACWY control vaccine. Trial participants were enrolled by age into subgroups of 18-55, 56-69 and 70-plus years, and about 150, 27 and 61 TCR-sequenced participants, respectively, were included in these subgroups. What the study reported, not specific to this receptor: After two AZD1222 doses, spike-specific TCR breadth and depth were significantly higher than at day 0 and than in MenACWY recipients. The whole spike protein was spanned by vaccine-associated CD4 TCRs, and dominant responses were seen in regions 160-218 and 743-854. Nearly half of unique spike-specific TCRs reportedly recognized epitopes outside regions mutated in the B.1.351 and B.1.1.7 variants. Because no day 14 peak-response samples were available, repertoires were characterized only after the peak T cell response. Only five or six AZD1222 recipients were SARS-CoV-2 seropositive at baseline, limiting conclusions about previously exposed vaccinees. Participants were mostly white British and included more females than males, and it was suggested by the authors that clonal diversity may have been underestimated. In the small 56-69-year group, the increase in depth fell short of significance, most likely because of low power.

The time point label corresponds to: about 28 days (+/-7) after the second vaccine dose. AZD1222 recipients with second doses at about 4 weeks or about 12 weeks were pooled, because spike-specific TCR depth and breadth did not differ between schedules. Samples from vaccinated people were obtained from the UK trials COV001 and COV002, which included a single-blind randomized controlled phase 2/3 trial of AZD1222 (ChAdOx1 nCoV-19) in healthy adults. Trial participant PBMC samples were collected at day 0 and day 28 after the second dose for TCRbeta chain sequencing. V is pared back by 10 bases and J by 4 bases, with 16 bases lying between the germline termini. The CDR3, cysteine through phenylalanine, is 13 amino acids long. Only the CDR3 portion is preserved as DNA: 39 bases, with reading frame beginning at the first base. CDR1 is given as MNHEY and CDR2 as SMNVEV, both from the germline V gene (reference sequence).

The CDR3 regions of human TCRbeta chains were analyzed by immunosequencing. The study's own analysis went as follows. Repertoire TCRs were matched against a reference library of SARS-CoV-2-specific TCRs generated with the MIRA antigen-specificity platform. Breadth was defined as the fraction of unique TCRs that were SARS-CoV-2-associated, and depth was defined as the fraction of total T cells that were SARS-CoV-2-associated. Using the MIRA data, each spike-specific TCR was assigned both to the spike region to which the TCR was reactive and to a CD4 or CD8 class. Log10-transformed breadth and depth values were compared by one-way ANOVA with Sidak's multiple comparisons tests. Sourced from immuneACCESS, this table was stored by TCRdb with only in-frame sequences that have V and J called. A share of the clones is absent; for the studies checked, an unresolved V gene accounts for under half, and the remainder has no known explanation. V and J calls and clone size are as listed in that table; D and trimming were resolved from the DNA. Here the sample has some 140,000 clones; around 92% occur a single time. The ten most abundant clones make up less than 2% of the sample.

As to this clone: The antigen this receptor binds is unknown. Base-call qualities are not available, and no considerably larger clone is one nucleotide away.

This receptor chain uses TRBV27 and TRBJ2-5; tentative D gene TRBD1, with 6 bases matching. The sequenced sample was peripheral blood, obtained 28 days after the second AZD1222 dose. The receptor's source is an adult who received the AZD1222 COVID-19 vaccine. The CDR3 reads CATGQRMRETQYF. The DNA is TGTGCCACCGGACAGAGAATGAGAGAGACCCAGTACTTC.